A selection of T cell receptor beta chains follows, all from one sample in a study of shared clonotypes between healthy human individuals. Generated by immunoSEQ multiplex PCR, the TCRdb table keeps only in-frame clones and is missing some. The table records 530,000 or so clones, nearly 80% of them present only once. The source material was PBMCs. These receptors were obtained from a middle-aged woman in good health. Some clones in this sample may be carry-over from other donors' samples. Both conserved end residues are part of each CDR3. The D gene is left open where the match is weak. The listing skips clone size in some rows; elsewhere it reads once, few, many or a size class.

CASTGGAGYTF | TGTGCCAGTACGGGGGGAGCTGGCTACACCTTC | . | TRBJ1-2 | TRBV6-9 | .
CASSPPSGRGNTIYF | TGTGCCAGCTCACCACCCTCAGGGCGCGGAAACACCATATATTTT | . | TRBJ1-3 | TRBV18 | .
CASSLLLAGGPADTQYF | TGTGCCAGCAGCTTGTTACTAGCGGGAGGGCCTGCAGATACGCAGTATTTT | many | TRBJ2-3 | TRBV5-6 | TRBD2
CASSTGTNTEAFF | TGTGCCAGTAGTACCGGAACGAACACTGAAGCTTTCTTT | . | TRBJ1-1 | TRBV19 | .
CASSSIPGQGVPNEQYF | TGCGCCAGCAGCTCAATTCCGGGACAGGGGGTTCCAAACGAGCAGTACTTC | . | TRBJ2-7 | TRBV5-1 | TRBD1
CASSLNGRAITIYEQYF | TGTGCCAGCAGTTTAAATGGCAGGGCAATTACGATCTACGAGCAGTACTTC | . | TRBJ2-7 | TRBV27 | .
CASSLKLAGQETQYF | TGTGCCAGCAGCTTGAAGCTAGCGGGGCAAGAGACCCAGTACTTC | few | TRBJ2-5 | TRBV5-4 | TRBD2
CSARQETQYF | TGCAGTGCCAGACAAGAGACCCAGTACTTC | . | TRBJ2-5 | TRBV20-1 | .
CASSRQGDTEAFF | TGTGCCAGCAGCCGGCAGGGGGACACTGAAGCTTTCTTT | . | TRBJ1-1 | TRBV7-9 | TRBD1
CASSLARVGEQFF | TGCGCCAGCAGCTTGGCCAGGGTTGGTGAGCAGTTCTTC | . | TRBJ2-1 | TRBV5-1 | .
CASSESRTGGADTQYF | TGTGCCAGCAGTGAGTCTAGGACAGGGGGCGCAGATACGCAGTATTTT | once | TRBJ2-3 | TRBV25-1 | TRBD1
CASSQGALREAQHF | TGTGCCAGCAGCCAGGGGGCTCTCCGAGAAGCCCAGCATTTT | . | TRBJ1-5 | TRBV6-1 | TRBD1
CASRTQGLADYEQYF | TGTGCCAGCAGAACCCAGGGACTAGCGGACTACGAGCAGTACTTC | . | TRBJ2-7 | TRBV27 | TRBD2
CASSYSGTNPYEQYF | TGTGCCAGCAGTTACTCGGGAACTAACCCCTACGAGCAGTACTTC | . | TRBJ2-7 | TRBV6-5 | .
CASSGSGSNTGELFF | TGTGCCAGCAGTGGGAGCGGGAGCAACACCGGGGAGCTGTTTTTT | once | TRBJ2-2 | TRBV2 | TRBD2
CASRGGGQETQYF | TGTGCCAGTAGAGGGGGGGGCCAAGAGACCCAGTACTTC | . | TRBJ2-5 | TRBV19 | .
CASSHRQLRTYGYTF | TGTGCCAGCAGTCACAGACAGCTTAGGACCTATGGCTACACCTTC | . | TRBJ1-2 | TRBV28 | .
CAWRGDRHGYTF | TGTGCCTGGAGGGGGGACAGGCATGGCTACACCTTC | few | TRBJ1-2 | TRBV30 | TRBD1
CASSPRGRGQETQYF | TGTGCCAGCAGCCCCCGTGGAAGGGGGCAAGAGACCCAGTACTTC | many | TRBJ2-5 | TRBV5-8 | .
CASSATTSAGGTQYF | TGTGCCAGCTCAGCTACAACTAGCGCCGGCGGGACCCAGTACTTC | . | TRBJ2-5 | TRBV18 | TRBD2
CASSAAGTPTYEQYF | TGTGCCAGCAGCGCAGCCGGGACACCAACCTACGAGCAGTACTTC | . | TRBJ2-7 | TRBV11-2 | .
CASSSPRQGLRYEQYF | TGTGCCAGCAGTTCCCCCCGACAGGGGTTGCGGTACGAGCAGTACTTC | . | TRBJ2-7 | TRBV6-5 | TRBD1
CASSETDLNTEAFF | TGCGCCAGCAGTGAGACGGACCTGAACACTGAAGCTTTCTTT | . | TRBJ1-1 | TRBV10-2 | .
CASSLGASPYNEQFF | TGTGCCAGCAGCTTGGGGGCTAGCCCTTACAATGAGCAGTTCTTC | . | TRBJ2-1 | TRBV7-2 | .
CASSHPGLAGGPSFTDTQYF | TGCGCCAGCAGCCACCCGGGACTAGCGGGAGGGCCCTCGTTTACAGATACGCAGTATTTT | . | TRBJ2-3 | TRBV4-1 | TRBD2
CASKGTRNTGELFF | TGTGCCAGCAAAGGCACTAGAAACACCGGGGAGCTGTTTTTT | . | TRBJ2-2 | TRBV2 | .
CASRNNTSGLYEQYF | TGTGCCAGCAGGAACAATACTAGCGGCCTCTACGAGCAGTACTTC | . | TRBJ2-7 | TRBV21-1 | .
CASSLQYTQYF | TGTGCCAGCAGCTTACAATATACGCAGTATTTT | . | TRBJ2-3 | TRBV7-9 | .
CASSSQRAGANVLTF | TGTGCCAGCAGTTCCCAGAGGGCCGGGGCCAACGTCCTGACTTTC | . | TRBJ2-6 | TRBV28 | .
CASSTGTGALVTGYTF | TGTGCCAGTAGCACCGGGACAGGGGCTTTAGTAACGGGCTACACCTTC | . | TRBJ1-2 | TRBV19 | TRBD1
CASSYGGLNEQFF | TGTGCCAGCAGCTACGGGGGGCTCAATGAGCAGTTCTTC | . | TRBJ2-1 | TRBV11-2 | .
CAISGTSGYEQYF | TGTGCCATCAGTGGGACTAGCGGGTACGAGCAGTACTTC | . | TRBJ2-7 | TRBV10-3 | TRBD2
CASSSNIAGAGDEQFF | TGTGCCAGCAGCTCAAACATAGCGGGGGCCGGCGATGAGCAGTTCTTC | once | TRBJ2-1 | TRBV5-4 | TRBD2
CAWSVLSTDTQYF | TGTGCCTGGAGTGTACTTAGTACAGACACGCAGTATTTT | . | TRBJ2-3 | TRBV30 | .
CASSYSYGDNEQFF | TGTGCCAGCAGTTACTCTTACGGGGACAATGAGCAGTTCTTC | . | TRBJ2-1 | TRBV6-5 | .
CASSPSARGVDTQYF | TGTGCCAGCAGTCCATCGGCCAGGGGAGTAGATACGCAGTATTTT | . | TRBJ2-3 | TRBV6-5 | .
CASSSSGATEHGGYTF | TGCGCCAGCAGCTCCTCCGGGGCGACGGAACATGGTGGCTACACCTTC | . | TRBJ1-2 | TRBV5-1 | .
CASRASGGYGYTF | TGTGCCAGCAGGGCCTCTGGCGGCTATGGCTACACCTTC | . | TRBJ1-2 | TRBV6-1 | .
CASSPDRGPSYGYTF | TGTGCCAGCAGCCCGGACAGGGGGCCGTCCTATGGCTACACCTTC | . | TRBJ1-2 | TRBV4-2 | TRBD1
CASSWGQGPSYGYTF | TGCGCCAGCAGCTGGGGACAGGGGCCCTCCTATGGCTACACCTTC | . | TRBJ1-2 | TRBV5-1 | TRBD1
CASSPLERGQAFF | TGTGCCAGCTCACCACTCGAGAGAGGGCAAGCTTTCTTT | . | TRBJ1-1 | TRBV18 | .
CASTSPGGPQWPQHF | TGTGCCAGTACCTCTCCCGGGGGCCCCCAATGGCCCCAGCATTTT | . | TRBJ1-5 | TRBV19 | .
CASSGQGARYGYTF | TGTGCCAGCAGCGGACAGGGGGCAAGATATGGCTACACCTTC | . | TRBJ1-2 | TRBV2 | TRBD1
CASSLGEYNEQFF | TGTGCCAGCAGTTTGGGAGAATACAATGAGCAGTTCTTC | few | TRBJ2-1 | TRBV25-1 | .
CASSVTPDEQYF | TGCGCCAGCAGTGTGACCCCGGACGAGCAGTACTTC | . | TRBJ2-7 | TRBV10-2 | .
CASTTGTSEQFF | TGTGCCAGCACCACCGGGACTAGCGAGCAGTTCTTC | . | TRBJ2-1 | TRBV13 | TRBD2
CASSRRTGVLNEQYF | TGCGCCAGCAGCCGCCGTACTGGGGTGCTCAACGAGCAGTACTTC | . | TRBJ2-7 | TRBV5-1 | .
CASSVTSGNYEQYF | TGCGCCAGCAGCGTGACTAGCGGGAATTACGAGCAGTACTTC | . | TRBJ2-7 | TRBV5-1 | TRBD2
CASRRFRGDPMGGELFF | TGTGCCAGCCGGAGGTTCCGGGGAGACCCTATGGGCGGGGAGCTGTTTTTT | . | TRBJ2-2 | TRBV9 | .
CASSPGGLVNTEAFF | TGTGCCAGCAGCCCCGGTGGGCTCGTGAACACTGAAGCTTTCTTT | . | TRBJ1-1 | TRBV5-5 | .
CASRTGADLETQYF | TGTGCCAGCAGAACAGGGGCGGACTTAGAGACCCAGTACTTC | . | TRBJ2-5 | TRBV6-1 | TRBD1
CASSLTTVANTGELFF | TGTGCCAGCAGCCTAACTACGGTCGCTAACACCGGGGAGCTGTTTTTT | . | TRBJ2-2 | TRBV7-3 | .
CASSEGGQSSGNTIYF | TGTGCCAGCAGTGAGGGGGGACAGAGCTCTGGAAACACCATATATTTT | . | TRBJ1-3 | TRBV28 | TRBD1
CASETSGRIHEQYF | TGTGCCAGCGAGACTAGCGGGAGAATCCACGAGCAGTACTTC | many | TRBJ2-7 | TRBV6-1 | TRBD2